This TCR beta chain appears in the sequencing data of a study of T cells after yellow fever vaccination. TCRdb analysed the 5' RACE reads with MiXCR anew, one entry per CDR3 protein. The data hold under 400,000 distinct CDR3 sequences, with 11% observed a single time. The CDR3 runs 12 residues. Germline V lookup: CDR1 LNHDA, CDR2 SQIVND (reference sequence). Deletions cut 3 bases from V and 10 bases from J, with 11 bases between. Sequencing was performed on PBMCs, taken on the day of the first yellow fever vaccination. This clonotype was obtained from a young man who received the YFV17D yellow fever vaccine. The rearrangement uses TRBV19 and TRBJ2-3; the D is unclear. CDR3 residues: CASSIWPSPQYF. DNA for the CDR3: TGTGCCAGTAGTATCTGGCCCTCGCCGCAGTATTTT.